A single sample is the source of the 9 T cell receptor beta chains below, sequenced in a study of T cell changes during pregnancy in multiple sclerosis. Measured with immunoSEQ multiplex PCR; TCRdb has only the in-frame clones, and not every one. Of 65,000 to 90,000 clones listed, roughly nine tenths are singletons. The sample here was peripheral blood, taken in the first trimester of pregnancy. All receptors derive from a female donor with multiple sclerosis, enrolled in a pregnancy study.

The chain couples TRBV18 to TRBJ1-1, with 8 positions matching TRBD1. Trimming at V came to 6 bases and at J to 4 bases, leaving 7 bases not matched to a gene. Germline V gene lookup returns CDR1 KGHSH and CDR2 LQKENI. This CDR3 is built from 14 residues. CDR3 region: CASSSRQGPTEAFF. CDR3 coding DNA: TGTGCCAGCTCGTCTCGACAGGGGCCCACTGAAGCTTTCTTT.

The genes are TRBV14 and TRBJ2-5; no clear D gene. V lost 1 base, J lost 1 base, and 10 bases lay in between. This CDR3 spans 15 amino acids. CDR1 SGHDN and CDR2 FVKESK come from the germline V gene. The CDR3, as DNA: TGTGCCAGCAGCCAAGCTTGGATAGCCCAAGAGACCCAGTACTTC. It specifies CASSQAWIAQETQYF.

The V gene is TRBV15, the J gene TRBJ2-2; 9 positions match TRBD1. Trimming took 2 bases from V and 7 from J; bases not matched to a gene: 5. The CDR3 loop spans 15 amino acids. Germline V gene data show CDR1 as LNHNV and CDR2 as YYDKDF (reference sequence). The CDR3: CATSRRTGGFGELFF. DNA of the CDR3: TGTGCCACCAGCAGACGAACAGGGGGCTTCGGGGAGCTGTTTTTT. The full variable domain, in which reference TRBV15 and TRBJ2-2 provide the parts outside the CDR3, is DAMVIQNPRYQVTQFGKPVTLSCSQTLNHNVMYWYQQKSSQAPKLLFHYYDKDFNNEADTPDNFQSRRPNTSFCFLDIRSPGLGDTAMYLCATSRRTGGFGELFFGEGSRLTVL.

V and J are TRBV5-1 and TRBJ2-2, with D possibly being TRBD2 (6 bases). The CDR3 totals 14 residues. Germline CDR1 reads SGHRS; CDR2 reads YFSETQ. The V gene lost 2 bases and the J gene lost 6 bases, with 11 bases spanning the gap. The CDR3 nucleotides are TGCGCCAGCAGCTTCTGGACGGGGGCCGGGGAGCTGTTTTTT. It translates to CASSFWTGAGELFF.

The chain uses TRBV29-1 and TRBJ2-7; 7 nucleotides line up with TRBD1. Germline values: CDR1 SQVTM, CDR2 ANQGSEA. The CDR3 covers 12 residues. V trimming: 7 bases; J trimming: 2 bases; junction bases outside the gene matches: 5. The CDR3 nucleotides are TGCAGCGCTAAGACAGGGCCCTACGAGCAGTACTTC. As protein: CSAKTGPYEQYF.

This chain connects TRBV15 to TRBJ1-2; unclear D gene. Germline CDR1 LNHNV, CDR2 YYDKDF (reference sequence). The CDR3 loop spans 12 amino acids. V lost 0 bases, J lost 7 bases, and 6 bases lay in between. The CDR3 is CATSRDVVGYTF. The DNA of the CDR3 is TGTGCCACCAGCAGAGATGTAGTTGGCTACACCTTC.

This chain joins TRBV13 and TRBJ2-7; tentative D call: TRBD1 (5 bases). Trimming shortened V by 8 bases and J by 3 bases, and 17 bases separated the two germline ends. This CDR3 region has 14 residues. CDR1 and CDR2 (germline): PRHDT, FYEKMQ (reference sequence). In DNA form, the CDR3 reads TGTGCCAGCGGGGTTGATGCCAGGGTCTACGAGCAGTACTTC. It yields the protein CASGVDARVYEQYF.

The J gene is TRBJ1-6, the V gene TRBV5-1, with 8 bases lining up with TRBD1. There are 16 residues in the CDR3. V shed 4 bases and J 8 bases; nucleotides not matched to a gene: 11. Looked up from germline, CDR1 is SGHRS and CDR2 is YFSETQ. This CDR3 reads CASSPYPGGKDSPLHF. DNA for the CDR3: TGCGCCAGCAGCCCCTACCCAGGGGGCAAGGATTCACCCCTCCACTTT.

This clone was seen only once. The chain uses TRBV11-3 and TRBJ2-5; 7 bases line up with TRBD1. Unmatched junction bases numbered 9, after V lost 4 bases and J lost 1 base. Germline CDR1 reads SGHNT; CDR2 reads YENEEA. CDR3 length: 16 residues. The CDR3 DNA is TGTGCCAGCAGCTCCTGGACAGGTAGATCCCAAGAGACCCAGTACTTC. Translating it yields CASSSWTGRSQETQYF.